A single sample is the source of the 10 T cell receptor beta chains below, sequenced in a study of shared clonotypes between healthy human individuals. Only in-frame clones appear in the TCRdb table, and some are missing; sequencing was by immunoSEQ multiplex PCR. The sample lists around 510,000 clones, 95% to 96% seen once, with 0.05% to 0.08% in the top ten. Sequencing was done on a sample of naive CD4+ T cells sorted from blood. Subset noted: CD45RA+ positively selected. These receptors all come from a woman aged 25-40 years in good health.

This clone has only one observation. The chain employs TRBV4-2 and TRBJ1-4; D not certain. CDR3 length: 16 residues. Germline V gene data show CDR1 as LGHNA and CDR2 as YNFKEQ. Trimming removed 1 base at V and 0 bases at J, with 9 bases between. The CDR3 protein is CASSQASSATNEKLFF. For the CDR3, the DNA is TGTGCCAGCAGCCAAGCGAGTTCGGCAACTAATGAAAAACTGTTTTTT.

The gene calls are TRBV27 and TRBJ1-4, with D unclear. V was cut by 5 bases and J by 8 bases, with 15 bases left in between. Germline V gene sequence: CDR1 MNHEY, CDR2 SMNVEV (reference sequence). The CDR3 consists of 14 residues. The CDR3 nucleotides read TGTGCCAGCAGTACCCGCCTCGGGAGGGAAAAACTGTTTTTT. Its protein is CASSTRLGREKLFF.

CDR3 nucleotides: TGCGCCAGCAGCCAAGATCTGGCTGGCTTGTACGAGCAGTACTTC. Its protein is CASSQDLAGLYEQYF. The chain joins TRBV4-1 to TRBJ2-7; D is unresolved. The CDR3 is made up of 15 amino acids. Trimming took 0 bases from V and 4 from J, leaving 13 bases between them. Germline CDR1 and CDR2: MGHRA and YSYEKL.

The chain recombines TRBV27 with TRBJ2-1; D gene uncertain. This CDR3 comprises 16 residues. The V end was cut by 1 base, the J end by 0 bases, with 10 bases between. Germline V lookup: CDR1 MNHEY, CDR2 SMNVEV (reference sequence). CDR3 protein: CASSLFSRSSYNEQFF. CDR3 coding DNA: TGTGCCAGCAGTTTATTCAGTCGGAGCTCCTACAATGAGCAGTTCTTC.

The gene calls are TRBV15 and TRBJ2-3; 8 bases match TRBD2. V shed 1 base and J 0 bases; nucleotides not matched to a gene: 6. Germline CDR1 and CDR2: LNHNV and YYDKDF (reference sequence). The CDR3 runs 17 residues. The CDR3 is CATSRAVLAASTDTQYF. CDR3 in DNA: TGTGCCACCAGCAGAGCAGTACTAGCGGCTAGCACAGATACGCAGTATTTT.

This chain uses TRBV28 with TRBJ2-1; 7 nucleotides match TRBD1. The length of the CDR3 is 14 residues. The germline gives CDR1 MDHEN, CDR2 SYDVKM. V was clipped by 3 bases and J by 8 bases; unmatched bases: 7. DNA for the CDR3: TGTGCCAGCAGTTTTTCCGACAGGGTAGATGAGCAGTTCTTC. Its translation is CASSFSDRVDEQFF.

In nucleotides, the CDR3 is TGTGCCTGGACCTCTCGGAGACAGGGGGTTAACGAGCAGTACTTC. It is translated as CAWTSRRQGVNEQYF. This chain joins TRBV30 and TRBJ2-7; 9 bases agree with TRBD1. Unmatched junction bases numbered 12, after V lost 4 bases and J lost 5 bases. CDR1 and CDR2 (germline): GTSNPN, SVGIG (reference sequence). The CDR3 consists of 15 residues.

The rearrangement links TRBV28 to TRBJ1-3; D unclear. Germline CDR1 is MDHEN and CDR2 is SYDVKM. Trimming pared 6 bases from V and 0 bases from J, leaving 12 bases between. This CDR3 has 15 residues. CDR3 sequence: CASSQWVTSGNTIYF. The CDR3 nucleotides read TGTGCCAGCAGCCAATGGGTCACCTCTGGAAACACCATATATTTT.

The chain employs TRBV28 and TRBJ2-3; the D gene is possibly TRBD1 (6 bases). Germline assignment: CDR1 MDHEN and CDR2 SYDVKM. V was pared by 2 bases and J by 5 bases, with 14 bases between. The CDR3 is 15 residues long. The CDR3 reads CASSLGGHFVDTQYF. The CDR3 DNA is TGTGCCAGCAGTTTAGGGGGACACTTTGTAGATACGCAGTATTTT.

The chain is built from TRBV7-2 and TRBJ2-7, with no clear D. Trimming cost V 4 bases and J 2 bases, with 6 bases left between them. The CDR3 totals 12 residues. CDR1 SGHTA and CDR2 FQGNSA come from the germline V gene. The CDR3, as DNA: TGTGCCAGCAGCTCACAGCCCTACGAGCAGTACTTC. Its translation is CASSSQPYEQYF.